The present T cell receptor beta chain was sequenced within a study of blood T cell repertoires in COVID-19 (dated by TCRdb to about 2020). About the full investigation: Samples covering the acute and convalescent phases of COVID-19 were provided by collaborators in the United States, Italy and Spain. The prospective study material was composed of cDNA or gDNA derived from T cells, B-cell-depleted T cells, or PBMCs. The dataset comprised deeply sampled blood TCRbeta repertoires from subjects exposed to, actively infected with, or recovered from COVID-19. The repertoires were released in a freely available public database meant as a resource for research on the immune response to SARS-CoV-2. The samples were drawn from the first 160 participants of the ongoing ImmuneRACE study and from 950 to 1,500 subjects provided by 6 global collaborators. A de-identified subject ID, COVID-19 status, age in years and sex were almost always included in the sample metadata. HLA class I and class II types, where available, came from metadata supplied by the sample provider rather than from assay-based typing.

At one collaborating source in Seattle, patients were enrolled during active infection and were followed longitudinally through the course of disease. Each collaborating institution followed its own protocols to collect whole blood in K2EDTA tubes. For TCRbeta analysis, collaborators shipped samples in one of three forms: frozen whole blood, isolated PBMCs, or DNA extracted from either of those sample types. The immunoSEQ Assay, a bias-controlled multiplex PCR, was used to amplify TCRbeta CDR3 regions from genomic DNA. On the study's bioinformatics: Within the assay, amplification of reference gene primers was used to estimate how many nucleated cells each sample contained. To quantify the absolute abundance of each unique TCRbeta CDR3 rearrangement, sequence reads were collapsed and filtered. For each sample, productive Simpson clonality was calculated by taking the square root of Simpson's diversity index across productive rearrangements. TCRdb retrieved this table from immuneACCESS and kept in-frame rearrangements only. Not all clones are present; in checked studies, unresolved V genes account for under half, and no reason is known for the remainder. V, J and clone size derive from that table, while D and trimming were established from the DNA sequence. The sample records 150,000 to 160,000 clones, 75% to 85% of which are singletons. The ten biggest clones cover about 12% of the sample.

This clone was seen more than once but under ten times. The clone's antigen remains unknown. No quality values exist for individual bases; no much larger clone is one base distant. On the study overall, not on this receptor specifically: Clinical and demographic metadata were provided uncurated, with the amount varying by source and participant.

V loses 3 bases at its end and J loses 6 bases; junction bases beyond the gene matches: 4. Via the germline V gene, CDR1 is KGHSH and CDR2 LQKENI. The CDR3 starts with the cysteine, ends with the phenylalanine, and has 15 residues. The read is trimmed to its CDR3 DNA, 45 bases read in frame from base 1. The receptor comes from a woman aged 60-75 years with COVID-19, enrolled during active disease. Sequencing input: peripheral blood. Recombination linked TRBV18 to TRBJ1-6, and 8 junction bases match TRBD1. The encoded CDR3 is CASSPDRASNSPLHF. The nucleotide sequence reads as follows: TGTGCCAGCTCACCGGACAGGGCGAGTAATTCACCCCTCCACTTT.